What follows describes a single TCR beta chain. Its target is unknown. This sample was included in a study of T cell repertoires in cytomegalovirus infection. Study-level information: TCR beta signatures that were public indicated CMV infection and matching HLA type.

Germline CDR1 MRHNA, CDR2 SNTAGT. This CDR3 region has 12 residues. Trimming removed 2 bases from V and 8 bases from J, with 6 bases in between. Study-level findings and limits: Across the ex vivo response, the dominant clonotypes were HLA-C-restricted CMV-specific TCR beta clonotypes. Frequencies of public TCR beta families were cumulated, and this identified carriers of CMV plus the relevant HLA.

TCRdb re-called the reads with MiXCR, one entry per CDR3 protein. The table has 300,000 to 400,000 distinct CDR3 sequences, around a tenth seen once. The clonotype was recovered from a human donor in good health (CMV status not recorded). Some clones in this sample may be carry-over from other donors' samples. The rearrangement joins TRBV6-4 to TRBJ2-2, with D unclear. The sequencing input was PBMCs. The CDR3 loop reads CASSDSDGELFF. The CDR3 coding sequence is TGTGCCAGCAGTGACAGCGATGGGGAGCTGTTTTTT.